The rows below give T cell receptor beta chains drawn from one sample of a study of radiation and T cells in renal cell carcinoma. Profiling relied on immunoSEQ multiplex PCR, and the TCRdb table lists in-frame clones only, not all of them. This table holds roughly 150,000 clones, about 87% found once. The specimen was blood, collected from a patient whose treatment included radiotherapy and nephrectomy. These receptors were collected from a woman aged 45-60 years with renal cell carcinoma. CDR3s include the opening cysteine and the closing phenylalanine or tryptophan. Fields, in order: J gene, D gene, clone size, V gene, CDR3 length, CDR3 protein. D genes are given only for firm matches. Clone size is stated in some rows and not others, as once, few, many or a class when expanded.

J: TRBJ2-6
D: NA
size: NA
V: TRBV5-1
length: 18
CDR3: CASSLGGGGFSGANVLTF

J: TRBJ2-3
D: NA
size: NA
V: TRBV4-3
length: 16
CDR3: CASSQTTGTSTDTQYF

J: TRBJ1-1
D: NA
size: NA
V: TRBV4-2
length: 15
CDR3: CASSQVERFNTEAFF

J: TRBJ1-2
D: TRBD1
size: NA
V: TRBV6-6
length: 13
CDR3: CASSQDRGEGYTF

J: TRBJ1-6
D: TRBD1
size: NA
V: TRBV4-1
length: 15
CDR3: CASSQEGQGDSPLHF

J: TRBJ2-2
D: NA
size: NA
V: TRBV5-1
length: 15
CDR3: CASSLDARGTGELFF

J: TRBJ2-2
D: NA
size: NA
V: TRBV7-8
length: 15
CDR3: CASSFRQARTGELFF

J: TRBJ1-4
D: NA
size: many
V: TRBV5-6
length: 13
CDR3: CASSLLEVEKLFF

J: TRBJ2-7
D: NA
size: NA
V: TRBV5-5
length: 12
CDR3: CASSFVGDEQYF

J: TRBJ1-2
D: NA
size: NA
V: TRBV14
length: 13
CDR3: CASSRDKNYGYTF

J: TRBJ2-1
D: NA
size: NA
V: TRBV7-3
length: 14
CDR3: CASSLSVAYNEQFF

J: TRBJ2-1
D: TRBD1
size: NA
V: TRBV19
length: 15
CDR3: CASRVGQALKNEQFF

J: TRBJ1-1
D: NA
size: NA
V: TRBV6-6
length: 15
CDR3: CASSLPEVLNTEAFF

J: TRBJ1-4
D: NA
size: NA
V: TRBV4-1
length: 15
CDR3: CASSQDQGWGEKLFF

J: TRBJ2-3
D: TRBD2
size: once
V: TRBV19
length: 17
CDR3: CASSNYLGRTRADTQYF

J: TRBJ2-5
D: NA
size: NA
V: TRBV15
length: 15
CDR3: CATSRIPGPRETQYF

J: TRBJ1-3
D: NA
size: many
V: TRBV2
length: 14
CDR3: CASSEDLSGNTIYF

J: TRBJ1-5
D: NA
size: once
V: TRBV7-8
length: 16
CDR3: CASSSLTGVSNQPQHF